This T cell receptor (beta chain) was identified during a study of post-analysis software for immune sequencing data. Background on the study: Disease trajectories encompassed relapsing-remitting, secondary progressive and progressive-relapsing multiple sclerosis.

This CDR3 is 12 amino acids long. The germline V and J ends were trimmed by 5 bases and 7 bases, with 11 bases remaining between them. Looked up from germline, CDR1 is SGHTA and CDR2 is FQGNSA. On this clonotype: No antigen is known for it.

Unique molecular identifiers were carried by the TCR beta cDNA libraries. TCRdb re-called the PCR reads with MiXCR, one entry per CDR3 protein. The sample contains more than 500,000 distinct CDR3 sequences, under 40% of which appear only once. Points from the study as a whole: Multiple sclerosis was associated with a significant reduction in normalized Chao1 diversity relative to controls. Among four to six TRBV segments more frequent in patients than controls were TRBV5-6, TRBV5-1 and TRBV20-1. Samples prepared in the same batch strongly co-clustered by F measure.

The sample consisted of blood. This chain uses TRBV7-2 with TRBJ1-2; D unresolved. This clonotype originated in a girl aged 2-17 years with multiple sclerosis. The CDR3 coding sequence is TGTGCCAGCAGCCCCCTACTGAGTGGCTACACCTTC. Its protein product is CASSPLLSGYTF.